This record covers a single T cell receptor beta chain. Per the study methods: Estimated nucleated cell counts came from reference gene primer amplification. Produced via immunoSEQ multiplex PCR; TCRdb's table is partial and in-frame only. V, J and clone size were drawn from that table, and D and trimming were deduced from the DNA. The repertoire holds about 140,000 clones, with under 85% as singletons. Exposed volunteers were people who met a COVID-19 case within 2 weeks before study entry. The data stem from a study of blood T cell repertoires in COVID-19. At the level of the study: Sites across the United States, Italy and Spain contributed samples from acute and convalescent COVID-19. The analysed material was cDNA or gDNA that came from T cells, B-cell-depleted T cells, or PBMCs.

The CDR3 has 16 amino acids. CDR1 and CDR2 from the germline V gene are MNHEY and SMNVEV (reference sequence). Trimming removed 2 bases from V and 0 bases from J, with 11 bases in between. Sequenced: PBMCs or T cells enriched from blood (not recorded which). J is TRBJ1-5 and V is TRBV27; D unclear. The origin of this receptor is a woman between 18 and 29 years old who had been exposed to COVID-19. The CDR3 DNA follows: TGTGCCAGCAGTTTAATACCGAGTCCTAGCAATCAGCCCCAGCATTTT. It codes for CASSLIPSPSNQPQHF.